The sequence of this TCR beta chain was determined in a study of spatial heterogeneity in lung cancer. Time point: sample taken at primary tumor resection. The germline V gene has CDR1 SNHLY and CDR2 FYNNEI. V lost 6 bases, J lost 0 bases, and 11 bases lay in between. The length of the CDR3 is 14 residues. This clonotype was detected many times. TCRdb re-derived calls from the 5' RACE reads in MiXCR, one entry per CDR3 protein. The repertoire holds around 63,000 distinct CDR3 sequences, with under 7.5% as singletons. This receptor was obtained from a female donor with early-stage non-small cell lung cancer. J is TRBJ1-1 and V is TRBV2, with TRBD1 as a possible D gene (6 bases). The material sequenced was PBMCs, taken at surgery. The CDR3 DNA reads as TGTGCCAGCAGAAGGGACATCATGAACACTGAAGCTTTCTTT. Protein sequence: CASRRDIMNTEAFF. Drawing the rest from reference TRBV2 and TRBJ1-1, the complete variable domain is EPEVTQTPSHQVTQMGQEVILRCVPISNHLYFYWYRQILGQKVEFLVSFYNNEISEKSEIFDDQFSVERPDGSNFTLKIRSTKLEDSAMYFCASRRDIMNTEAFFGQGTRLTVV.